This T cell receptor (beta chain) originates from a study of brain T cells in children with intractable seizures. Measured with immunoSEQ multiplex PCR; TCRdb has only the in-frame clones, and not every one. The sample yields about 340,000 clones, over 90% seen once. As to time point: blood from clinic visit 5 months post-surgery; TSC patient then seizure free. Sequencing was limited to surgery cases with top T cell transcript signatures in brain tissue. The CDR3 is 13 residues long. V gave up 5 bases and J gave up 7 bases, with 13 bases separating them. Germline V gene lookup returns CDR1 KGHDR and CDR2 SFDVKD.

Sequenced here: peripheral blood, sampled roughly 5 months after surgery. This sequence was found in a boy in the first two years of life with tuberous sclerosis and intractable seizures. V gene TRBV24-1 combines with J gene TRBJ1-1; weak D call: TRBD1 (6 bases). CDR3 protein: CATSAGVAGEAFF. The CDR3 bases are TGTGCCACCAGTGCAGGGGTAGCTGGTGAAGCTTTCTTT.